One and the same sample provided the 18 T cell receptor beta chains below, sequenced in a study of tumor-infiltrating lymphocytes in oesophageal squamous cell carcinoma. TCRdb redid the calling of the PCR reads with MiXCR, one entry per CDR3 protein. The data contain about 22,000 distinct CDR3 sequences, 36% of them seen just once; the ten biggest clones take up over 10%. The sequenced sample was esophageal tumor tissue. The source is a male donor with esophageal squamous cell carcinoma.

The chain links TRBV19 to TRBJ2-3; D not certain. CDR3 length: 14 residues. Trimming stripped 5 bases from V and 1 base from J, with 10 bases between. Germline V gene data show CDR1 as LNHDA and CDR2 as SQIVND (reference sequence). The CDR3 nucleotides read TGTGCCAGTAGTCTTGGCGGCGGCACAGATACGCAGTATTTT. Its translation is CASSLGGGTDTQYF.

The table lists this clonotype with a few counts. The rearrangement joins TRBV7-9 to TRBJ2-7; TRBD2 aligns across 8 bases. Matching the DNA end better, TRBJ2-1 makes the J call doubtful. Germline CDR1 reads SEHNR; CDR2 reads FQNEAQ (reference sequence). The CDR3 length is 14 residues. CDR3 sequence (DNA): TGTGCCAGCAGCCCGGGACTAGTGAGCAATGAGCAGTTCTTC. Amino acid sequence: CASSPGLVSNEQFF.

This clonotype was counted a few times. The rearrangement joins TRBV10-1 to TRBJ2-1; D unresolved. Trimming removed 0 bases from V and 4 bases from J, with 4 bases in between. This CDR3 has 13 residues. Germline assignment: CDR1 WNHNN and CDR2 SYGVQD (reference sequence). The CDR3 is CASSESGYNEQFF. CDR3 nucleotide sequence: TGCGCCAGCAGTGAGTCAGGGTACAATGAGCAGTTCTTC.

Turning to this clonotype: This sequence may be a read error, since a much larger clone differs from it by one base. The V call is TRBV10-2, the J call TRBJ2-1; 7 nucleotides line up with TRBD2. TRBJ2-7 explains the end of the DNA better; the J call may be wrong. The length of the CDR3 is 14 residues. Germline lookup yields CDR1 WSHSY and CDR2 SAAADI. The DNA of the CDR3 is TGCGCCATCCGGGGTAGCGGGCCTTACAATGAGCAGTACTTC. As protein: CAIRGSGPYNEQYF.

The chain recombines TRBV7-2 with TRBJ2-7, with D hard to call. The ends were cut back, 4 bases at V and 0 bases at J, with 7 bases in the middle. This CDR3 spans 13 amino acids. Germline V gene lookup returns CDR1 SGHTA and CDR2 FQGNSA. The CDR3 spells CASSSGLSYEQYF. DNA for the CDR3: TGTGCCAGCAGCTCCGGGCTCTCCTACGAGCAGTACTTC. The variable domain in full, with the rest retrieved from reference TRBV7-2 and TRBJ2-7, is GAGVSQSPSNKVTEKGKDVELRCDPISGHTALYWYRQSLGQGLEFLIYFQGNSAPDKSGLPSDRFSAERTGGSVSTLTIQRTQQEDSAVYLCASSSGLSYEQYFGPGTRLTVT.

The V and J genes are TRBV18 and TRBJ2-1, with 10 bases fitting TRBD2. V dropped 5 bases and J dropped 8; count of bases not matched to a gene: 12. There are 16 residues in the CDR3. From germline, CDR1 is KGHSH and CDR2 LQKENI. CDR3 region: CASSDRSGRAAHEQFF. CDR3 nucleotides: TGTGCCAGCTCAGATCGAAGCGGGAGGGCCGCCCATGAGCAGTTCTTC. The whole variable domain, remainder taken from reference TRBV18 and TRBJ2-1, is NAGVMQNPRHLVRRRGQEARLRCSPMKGHSHVYWYRQLPEEGLKFMVYLQKENIIDESGMPKERFSAEFPKEGPSILRIQQVVRGDSAAYFCASSDRSGRAAHEQFFGPGTRLTVL.

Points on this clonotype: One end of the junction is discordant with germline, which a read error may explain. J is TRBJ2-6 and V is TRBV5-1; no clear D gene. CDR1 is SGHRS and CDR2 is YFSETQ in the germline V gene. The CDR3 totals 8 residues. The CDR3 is CASSFAGW. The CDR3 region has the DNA TGCGCCAGCAGCTTCGCTGGCTGG.

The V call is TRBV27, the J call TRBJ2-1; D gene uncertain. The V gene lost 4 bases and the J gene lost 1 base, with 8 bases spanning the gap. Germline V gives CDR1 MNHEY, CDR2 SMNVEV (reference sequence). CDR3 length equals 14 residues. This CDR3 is CASSSDLSYNEQFF. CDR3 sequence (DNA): TGTGCCAGCAGTTCGGATCTTTCCTACAATGAGCAGTTCTTC.

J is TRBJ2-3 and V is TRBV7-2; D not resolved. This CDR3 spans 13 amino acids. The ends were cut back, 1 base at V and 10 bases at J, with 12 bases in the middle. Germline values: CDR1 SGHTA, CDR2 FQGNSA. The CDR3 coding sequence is TGTGCCAGCAGCTTAGGGATGCCGGTTGCGCAGTATTTT. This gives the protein CASSLGMPVAQYF. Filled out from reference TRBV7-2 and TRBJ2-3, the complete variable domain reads GAGVSQSPSNKVTEKGKDVELRCDPISGHTALYWYRQSLGQGLEFLIYFQGNSAPDKSGLPSDRFSAERTGGSVSTLTIQRTQQEDSAVYLCASSLGMPVAQYFGPGTRLTVL.

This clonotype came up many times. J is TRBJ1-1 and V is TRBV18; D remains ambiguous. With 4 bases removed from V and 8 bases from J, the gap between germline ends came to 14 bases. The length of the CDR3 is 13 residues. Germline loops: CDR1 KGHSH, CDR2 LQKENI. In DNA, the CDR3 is TGTGCCAGCTCACGAGGCGTACAGACAGAAGCTTTCTTT. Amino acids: CASSRGVQTEAFF.

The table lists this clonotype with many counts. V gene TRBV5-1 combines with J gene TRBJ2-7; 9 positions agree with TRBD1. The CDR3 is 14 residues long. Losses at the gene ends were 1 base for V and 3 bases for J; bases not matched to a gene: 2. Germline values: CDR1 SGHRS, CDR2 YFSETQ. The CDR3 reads CASSLRTGDYEQYF. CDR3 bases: TGCGCCAGCAGCTTGAGGACAGGGGACTACGAGCAGTACTTC.

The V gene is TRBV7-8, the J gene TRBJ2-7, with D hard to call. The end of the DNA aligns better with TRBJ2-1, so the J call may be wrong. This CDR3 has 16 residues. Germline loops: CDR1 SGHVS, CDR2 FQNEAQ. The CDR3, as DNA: TGTGCCAGCAGCTTAGCGGGCGGAGTGCGGCACAATGAGCAGTTCTTC. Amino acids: CASSLAGGVRHNEQFF.

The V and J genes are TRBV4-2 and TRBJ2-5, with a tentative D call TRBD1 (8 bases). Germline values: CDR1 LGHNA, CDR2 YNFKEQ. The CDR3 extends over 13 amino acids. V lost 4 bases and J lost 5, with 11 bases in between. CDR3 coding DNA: TGTGCCAGCAGCCTACAGGGGGGGGAGACCCAGTACTTC. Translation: CASSLQGGETQYF.

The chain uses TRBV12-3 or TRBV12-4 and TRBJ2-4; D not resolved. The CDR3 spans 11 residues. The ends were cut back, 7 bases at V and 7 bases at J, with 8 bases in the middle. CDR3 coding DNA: TGTGCCAGCACCATAAGGAACATTCAGTACTTC. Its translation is CASTIRNIQYF.

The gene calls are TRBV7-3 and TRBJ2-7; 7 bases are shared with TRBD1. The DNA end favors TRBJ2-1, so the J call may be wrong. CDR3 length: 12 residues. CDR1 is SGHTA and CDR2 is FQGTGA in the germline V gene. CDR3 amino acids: CASSLPGTDQFF. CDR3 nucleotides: TGTGCCAGCAGCTTACCTGGGACAGATCAGTTCTTC.

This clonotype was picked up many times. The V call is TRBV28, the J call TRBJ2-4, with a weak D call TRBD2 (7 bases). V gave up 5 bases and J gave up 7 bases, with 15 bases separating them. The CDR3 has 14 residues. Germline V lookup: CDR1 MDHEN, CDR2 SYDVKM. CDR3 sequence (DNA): TGTGCCAGCAGTGGAACAGGGAGGGTGAACATTCAGTACTTC. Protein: CASSGTGRVNIQYF. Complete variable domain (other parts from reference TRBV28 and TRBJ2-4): DVKVTQSSRYLVKRTGEKVFLECVQDMDHENMFWYRQDPGLGLRLIYFSYDVKMKEKGDIPEGYSVSREKKERFSLILESASTNQTSMYLCASSGTGRVNIQYFGAGTRLSVL.

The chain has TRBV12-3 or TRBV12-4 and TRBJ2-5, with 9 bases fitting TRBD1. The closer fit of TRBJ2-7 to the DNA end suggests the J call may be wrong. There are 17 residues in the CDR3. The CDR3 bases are TGTGCCAGCAGTCTTACCTACGGGACAGGGTTTCCTACCGAGCAGTACTTC. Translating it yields CASSLTYGTGFPTEQYF.

The CDR3 reads CASSLGLASWNTGELFF. The CDR3 DNA reads TGTGCCAGCAGCTTAGGACTAGCGAGCTGGAACACCGGGGAGCTGTTTTTT. The gene calls are TRBV11-2 and TRBJ2-2, with TRBD2 matching 8 bases. The junction had 5 bases not matched to a gene; V was cut back by 1 base and J by 1 base. The CDR3 extends over 17 amino acids. The V gene's germline CDR1 is SGHAT and CDR2 FQNNGV.